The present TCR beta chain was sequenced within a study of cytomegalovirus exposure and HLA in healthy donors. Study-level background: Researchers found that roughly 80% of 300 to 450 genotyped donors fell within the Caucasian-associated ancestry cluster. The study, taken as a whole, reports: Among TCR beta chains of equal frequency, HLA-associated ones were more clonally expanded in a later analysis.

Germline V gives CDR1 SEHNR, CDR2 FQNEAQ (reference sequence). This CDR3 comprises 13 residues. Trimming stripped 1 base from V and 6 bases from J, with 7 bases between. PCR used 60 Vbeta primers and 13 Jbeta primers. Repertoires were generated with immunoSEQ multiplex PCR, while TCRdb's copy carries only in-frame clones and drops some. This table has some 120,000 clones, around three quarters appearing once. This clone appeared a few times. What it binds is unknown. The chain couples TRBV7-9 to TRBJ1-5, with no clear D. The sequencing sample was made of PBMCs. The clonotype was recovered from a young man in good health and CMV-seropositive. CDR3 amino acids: CASSLGAPQPQHF. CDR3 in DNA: TGTGCCAGCAGCTTAGGGGCTCCTCAGCCCCAGCATTTT.